Sequencing of this TCR beta chain was carried out in a study of CD8+CD57+ T cells in acquired aplastic anemia. V was clipped by 2 bases and J by 4 bases; unmatched bases: 4. Germline CDR1 and CDR2: MNHEY and SVGAGI. The CDR3 has 14 residues. Genomic DNA was employed as the template in profiling TCR beta VDJ and CDR3. Via MiXCR, TCRdb re-called the reads, giving one row per CDR3 protein. Altogether around 500,000 distinct CDR3 sequences are present, around 33% being singletons, with the ten largest covering roughly 0.8%. Patients included in sequencing had previously demonstrated CD8+CD57+ cell expansion by flow cytometry. No therapy had been given to the patients at the time of blood sampling.

The source is a human donor with aplastic anemia. The sample comprised sorted CD4+, CD8+, or CD8+CD57+ T cells (not recorded which) from PBMCs. This sequence joins TRBV6-5 and TRBJ2-5, with 7 bases lining up with TRBD2. The DNA for the CDR3 is TGTGCCAGCAGTTACGGGGGGGTTGCAGAGACCCAGTACTTC. It codes for CASSYGGVAETQYF.